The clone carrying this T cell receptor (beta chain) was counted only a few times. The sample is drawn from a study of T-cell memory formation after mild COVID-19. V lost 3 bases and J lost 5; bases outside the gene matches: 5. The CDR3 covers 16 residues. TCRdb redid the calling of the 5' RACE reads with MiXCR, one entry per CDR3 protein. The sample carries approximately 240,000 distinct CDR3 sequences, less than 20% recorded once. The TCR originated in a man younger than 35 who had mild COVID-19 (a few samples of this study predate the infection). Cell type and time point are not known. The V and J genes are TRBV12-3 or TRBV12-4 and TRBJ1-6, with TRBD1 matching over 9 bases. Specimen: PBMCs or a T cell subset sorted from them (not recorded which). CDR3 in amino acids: CASSFHRGRDNSPLHF. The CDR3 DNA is TGTGCCAGCAGTTTTCACAGGGGGCGAGATAATTCACCCCTCCACTTT.